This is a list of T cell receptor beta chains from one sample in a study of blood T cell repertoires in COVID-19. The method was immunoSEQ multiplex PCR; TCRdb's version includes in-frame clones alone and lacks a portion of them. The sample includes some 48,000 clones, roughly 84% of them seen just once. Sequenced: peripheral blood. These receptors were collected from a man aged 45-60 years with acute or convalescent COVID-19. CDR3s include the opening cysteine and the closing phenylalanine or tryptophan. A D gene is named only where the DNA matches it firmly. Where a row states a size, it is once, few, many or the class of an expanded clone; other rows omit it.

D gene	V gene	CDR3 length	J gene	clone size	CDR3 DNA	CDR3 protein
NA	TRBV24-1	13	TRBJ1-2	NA	TGTGCCACCAGTGAAGGGGCAAACTATGGCTACACCTTC	CATSEGANYGYTF
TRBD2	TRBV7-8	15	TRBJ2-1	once	TGTGCCAGCAGCTCCAGACTAGCGCCCGGCACTGAGCAGTTCTTC	CASSSRLAPGTEQFF
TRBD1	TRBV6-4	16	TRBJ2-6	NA	TGTGCCAGCAGTGACACAGGGGGCTCTGGGGCCAACGTCCTGACTTTC	CASSDTGGSGANVLTF
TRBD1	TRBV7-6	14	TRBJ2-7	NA	TGTGCCAGCAGCTCCTGGACAGGGCGTAACGAGCAGTACTTC	CASSSWTGRNEQYF
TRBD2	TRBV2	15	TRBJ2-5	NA	TGTGCCAGCATCTTGGGACTAGCGGGAGGAGAGACCCAGTACTTC	CASILGLAGGETQYF
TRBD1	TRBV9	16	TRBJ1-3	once	TGTGCCAGCAGCGTAGAGGACAGGGGGGCTGGAAACACCATATATTTT	CASSVEDRGAGNTIYF
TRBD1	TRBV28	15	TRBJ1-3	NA	TGTGCCAGCAGTAGACAGGGGGCTTCTGGAAACACCATATATTTT	CASSRQGASGNTIYF
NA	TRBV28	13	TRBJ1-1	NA	TGTGCCAGCAGTCAGACAGGGAACACTGAAGCTTTCTTT	CASSQTGNTEAFF
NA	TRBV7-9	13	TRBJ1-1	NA	TGTGCCAGCAGCCTTCTCGTGGGGGCGGAAGCTTTCTTT	CASSLLVGAEAFF
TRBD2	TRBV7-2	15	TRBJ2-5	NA	TGTGCCAGCAGCCGGGGGGGAACATACCAAGAGACCCAGTACTTC	CASSRGGTYQETQYF
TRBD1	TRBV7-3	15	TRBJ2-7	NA	TGTGCCAGCAGCTTAAGGAGGGGACAGGGGTACGAGCAGTACTTC	CASSLRRGQGYEQYF
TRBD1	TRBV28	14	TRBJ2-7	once	TGTGCCAGCAGTTTAAACAGGGGGCTCGACGAGCAGTACTTC	CASSLNRGLDEQYF
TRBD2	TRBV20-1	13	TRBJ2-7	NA	TGCAGTGCTAGTAGCGGGGGGGCCCCCTGGCAGTACTTC	CSASSGGAPWQYF
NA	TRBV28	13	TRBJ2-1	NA	TGTGCCAGCAGTTCGAGAGGGTACAGCGAGCAGTTCTTC	CASSSRGYSEQFF
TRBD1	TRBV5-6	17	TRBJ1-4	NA	TGTGCCAGCAGCCGCACTGCAAAAAGGGACAGGGTGGAAAAACTGTTTTTT	CASSRTAKRDRVEKLFF
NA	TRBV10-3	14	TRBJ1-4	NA	TGTGCCATCAGTGGCTCACAGACTAATGAAAAACTGTTTTTT	CAISGSQTNEKLFF
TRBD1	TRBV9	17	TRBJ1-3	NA	TGTGCCAGCAGCGTAGGACAGGGCAGCGATTCTGGAAACACCATATATTTT	CASSVGQGSDSGNTIYF
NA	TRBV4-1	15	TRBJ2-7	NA	TGCGCCAGCAGCCAAGATCCCAGGGAAAACTACGAGCAGTACTTC	CASSQDPRENYEQYF
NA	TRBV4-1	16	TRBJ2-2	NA	TGCGCCAGCAGCCAACCCAGCACTAGTCGAGGCCGGGAGCTGTTTTTT	CASSQPSTSRGRELFF
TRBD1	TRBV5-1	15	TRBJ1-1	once	TGCGCCAGCAGCTTAACGGGACAGCCGAACACTGAAGCTTTCTTT	CASSLTGQPNTEAFF
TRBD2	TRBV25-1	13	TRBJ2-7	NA	TGTGCCAGCAAGTCTAGCGGGAGGCACGAGCAGTACTTC	CASKSSGRHEQYF
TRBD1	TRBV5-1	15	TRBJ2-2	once	TGCGCCAGCAGCGACGACAGGGTGGACACCGGGGAGCTGTTTTTT	CASSDDRVDTGELFF
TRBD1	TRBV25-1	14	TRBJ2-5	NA	TGTGCCAGCAGTGATTCAGGGGGCGGAGAGACCCAGTACTTC	CASSDSGGGETQYF
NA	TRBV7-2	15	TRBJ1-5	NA	TGTGCCAGCAGCTTAGCCGGGGGGGTGTGGGAGCCCCAGCATTTT	CASSLAGGVWEPQHF
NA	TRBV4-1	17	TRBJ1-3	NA	TGCGCCAGCAGCCAAGCGCCTATGATAGCCTCTGGAAACACCATATATTTT	CASSQAPMIASGNTIYF
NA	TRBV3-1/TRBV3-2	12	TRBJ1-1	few	TGTGCCAGCAGCCAAGCATCAGCTGAAGCTTTCTTT	CASSQASAEAFF
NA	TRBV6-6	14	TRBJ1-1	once	TGTGCCAGCAGTTATAATGGGGGGGGGACTGAAGCTTTCTTT	CASSYNGGGTEAFF
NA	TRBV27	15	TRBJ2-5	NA	TGTGCCAGCAGTTTAAATGCCGACTACCAAGCGACCCAGTACTTC	CASSLNADYQATQYF